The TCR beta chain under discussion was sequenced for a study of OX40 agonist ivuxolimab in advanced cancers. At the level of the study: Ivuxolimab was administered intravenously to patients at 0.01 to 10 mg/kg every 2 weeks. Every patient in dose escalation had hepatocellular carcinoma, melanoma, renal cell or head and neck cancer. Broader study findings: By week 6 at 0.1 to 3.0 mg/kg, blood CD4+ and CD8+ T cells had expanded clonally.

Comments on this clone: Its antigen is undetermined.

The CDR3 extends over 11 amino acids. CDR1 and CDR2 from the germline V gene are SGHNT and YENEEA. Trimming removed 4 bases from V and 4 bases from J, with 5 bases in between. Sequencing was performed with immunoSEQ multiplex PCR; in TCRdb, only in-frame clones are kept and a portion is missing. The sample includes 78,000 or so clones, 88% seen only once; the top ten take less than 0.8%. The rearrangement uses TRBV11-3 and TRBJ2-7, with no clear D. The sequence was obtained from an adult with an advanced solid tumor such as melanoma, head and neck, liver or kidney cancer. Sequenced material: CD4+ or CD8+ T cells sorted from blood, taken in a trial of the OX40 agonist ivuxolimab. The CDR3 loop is CASSSGYEQYF. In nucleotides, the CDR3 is TGTGCCAGCAGCTCCGGATACGAGCAGTACTTC. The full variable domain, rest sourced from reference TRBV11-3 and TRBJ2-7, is EAGVVQSPRYKIIEKKQPVAFWCNPISGHNTLYWYLQNLGQGPELLIRYENEEAVDDSQLPKDRFSAERLKGVDSTLKIQPAELGDSAVYLCASSSGYEQYFGPGTRLTVT.